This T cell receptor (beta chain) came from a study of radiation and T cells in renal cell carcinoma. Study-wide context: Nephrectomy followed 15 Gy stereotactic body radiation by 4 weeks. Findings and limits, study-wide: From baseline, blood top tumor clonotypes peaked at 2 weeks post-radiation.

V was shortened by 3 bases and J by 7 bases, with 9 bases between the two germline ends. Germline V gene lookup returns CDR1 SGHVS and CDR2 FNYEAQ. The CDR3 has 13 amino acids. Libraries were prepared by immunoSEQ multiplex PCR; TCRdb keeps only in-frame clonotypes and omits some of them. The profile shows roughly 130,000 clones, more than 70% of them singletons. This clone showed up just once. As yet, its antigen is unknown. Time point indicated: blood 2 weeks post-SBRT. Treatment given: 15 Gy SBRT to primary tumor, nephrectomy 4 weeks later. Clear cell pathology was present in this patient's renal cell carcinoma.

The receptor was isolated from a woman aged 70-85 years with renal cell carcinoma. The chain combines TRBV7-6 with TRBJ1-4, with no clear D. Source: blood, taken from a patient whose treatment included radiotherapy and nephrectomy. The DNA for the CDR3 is TGTGCCAGCAGCTTCAAGGGAGGTGAAAAACTGTTTTTT. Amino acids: CASSFKGGEKLFF.